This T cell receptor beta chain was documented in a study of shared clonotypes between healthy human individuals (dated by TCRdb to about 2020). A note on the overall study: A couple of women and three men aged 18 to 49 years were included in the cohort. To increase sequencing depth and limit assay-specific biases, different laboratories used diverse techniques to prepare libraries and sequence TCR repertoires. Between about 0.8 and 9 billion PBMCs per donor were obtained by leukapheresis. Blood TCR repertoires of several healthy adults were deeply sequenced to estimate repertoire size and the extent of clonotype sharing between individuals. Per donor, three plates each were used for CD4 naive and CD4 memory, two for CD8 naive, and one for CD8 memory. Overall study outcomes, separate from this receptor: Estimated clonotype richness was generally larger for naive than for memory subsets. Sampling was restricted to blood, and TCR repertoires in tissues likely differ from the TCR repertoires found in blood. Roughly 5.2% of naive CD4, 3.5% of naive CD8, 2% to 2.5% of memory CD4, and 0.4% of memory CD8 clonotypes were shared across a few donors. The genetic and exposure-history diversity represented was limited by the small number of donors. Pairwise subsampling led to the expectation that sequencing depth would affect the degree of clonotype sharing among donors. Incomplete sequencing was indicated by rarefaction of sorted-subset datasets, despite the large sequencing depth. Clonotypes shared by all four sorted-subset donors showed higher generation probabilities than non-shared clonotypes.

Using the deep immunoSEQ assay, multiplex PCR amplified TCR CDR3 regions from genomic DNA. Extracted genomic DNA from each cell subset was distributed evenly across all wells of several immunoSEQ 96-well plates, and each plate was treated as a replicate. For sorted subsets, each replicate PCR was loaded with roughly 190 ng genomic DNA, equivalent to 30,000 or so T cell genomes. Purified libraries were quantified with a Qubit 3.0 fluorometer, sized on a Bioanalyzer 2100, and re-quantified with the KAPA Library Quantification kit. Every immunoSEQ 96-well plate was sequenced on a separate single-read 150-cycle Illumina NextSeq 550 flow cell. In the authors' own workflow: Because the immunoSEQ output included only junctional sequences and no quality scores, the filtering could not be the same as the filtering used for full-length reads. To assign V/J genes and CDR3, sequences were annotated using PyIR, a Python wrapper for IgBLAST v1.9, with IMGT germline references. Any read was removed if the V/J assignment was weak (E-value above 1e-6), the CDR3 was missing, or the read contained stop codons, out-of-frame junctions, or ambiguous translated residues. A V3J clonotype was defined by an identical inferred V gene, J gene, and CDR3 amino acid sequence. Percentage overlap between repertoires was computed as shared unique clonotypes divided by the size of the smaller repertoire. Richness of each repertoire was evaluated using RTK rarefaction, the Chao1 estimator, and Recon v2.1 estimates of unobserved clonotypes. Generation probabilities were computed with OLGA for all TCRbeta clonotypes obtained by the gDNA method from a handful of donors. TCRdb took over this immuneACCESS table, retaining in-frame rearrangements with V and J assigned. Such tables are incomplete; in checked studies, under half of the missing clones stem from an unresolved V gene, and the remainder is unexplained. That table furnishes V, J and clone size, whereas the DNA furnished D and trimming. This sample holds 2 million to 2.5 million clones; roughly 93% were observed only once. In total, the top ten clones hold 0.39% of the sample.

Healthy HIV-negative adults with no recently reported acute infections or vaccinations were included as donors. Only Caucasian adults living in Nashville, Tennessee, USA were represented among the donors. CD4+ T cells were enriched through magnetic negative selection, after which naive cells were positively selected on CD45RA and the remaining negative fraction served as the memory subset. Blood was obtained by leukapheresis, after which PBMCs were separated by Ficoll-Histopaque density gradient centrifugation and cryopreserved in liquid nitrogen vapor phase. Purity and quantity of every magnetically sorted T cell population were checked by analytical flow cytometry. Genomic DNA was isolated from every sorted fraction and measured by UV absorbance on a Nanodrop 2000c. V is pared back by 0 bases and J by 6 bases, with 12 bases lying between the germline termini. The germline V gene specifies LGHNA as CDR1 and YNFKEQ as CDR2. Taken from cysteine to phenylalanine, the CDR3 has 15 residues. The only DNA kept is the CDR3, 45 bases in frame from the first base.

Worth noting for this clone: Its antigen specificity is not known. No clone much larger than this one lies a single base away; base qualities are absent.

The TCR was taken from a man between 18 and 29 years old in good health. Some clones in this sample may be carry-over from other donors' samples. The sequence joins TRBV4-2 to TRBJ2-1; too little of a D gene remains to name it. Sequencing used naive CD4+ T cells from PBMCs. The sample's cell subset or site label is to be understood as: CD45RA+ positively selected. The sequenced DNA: TGTGCCAGCAGCCAAGATCCGGCCCGACCCAATGAGCAGTTCTTC. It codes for CASSQDPARPNEQFF.